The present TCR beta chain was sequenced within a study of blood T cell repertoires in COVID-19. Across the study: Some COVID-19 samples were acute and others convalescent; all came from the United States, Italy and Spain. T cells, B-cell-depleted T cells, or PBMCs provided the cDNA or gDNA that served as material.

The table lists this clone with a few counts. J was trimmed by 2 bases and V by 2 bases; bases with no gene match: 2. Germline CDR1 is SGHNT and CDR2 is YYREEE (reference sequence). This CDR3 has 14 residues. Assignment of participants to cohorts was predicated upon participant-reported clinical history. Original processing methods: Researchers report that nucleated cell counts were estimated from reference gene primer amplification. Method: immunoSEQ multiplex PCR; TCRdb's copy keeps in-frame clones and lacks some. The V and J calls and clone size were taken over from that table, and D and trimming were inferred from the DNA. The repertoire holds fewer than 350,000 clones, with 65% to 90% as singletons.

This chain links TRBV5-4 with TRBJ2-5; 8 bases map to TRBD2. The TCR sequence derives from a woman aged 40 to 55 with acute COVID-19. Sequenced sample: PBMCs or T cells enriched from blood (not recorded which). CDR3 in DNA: TGTGCCAGCAGCTTACTAGCGGCACAAGAGACCCAGTACTTC. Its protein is CASSLLAAQETQYF.